The 26 T cell receptor beta chains in this list originate from one sample, sequenced in a study of T cells in Graves' hyperthyroidism and ophthalmopathy (dated by TCRdb to between 2018 and 2021). Library construction relied on multiplex PCR. Sequencing was carried out with an Illumina HiSeq 2000. The TCR beta CDR3 regions were amplified from RNA transcripts. A first-round RT-PCR of the TCR CDR3 used the HTBI primer set with the Qiagen OneStep RT-PCR kit. Starting from the raw public reads, TCRdb applied fastp trimming at Q25, assembled clones with MiXCR and retained in-frame beta chains. Rows matching on CDR3 protein sequence are summarized as one entry with the most common DNA and genes. In this sample the table shows 500,000 to 650,000 distinct CDR3 sequences, around 15% of which occur a single time. Around 14% of the sample is in the top ten clones. Material for sequencing was blood. These receptors all stem from a woman in her forties with Graves' hyperthyroidism.

This clonotype has ten or more counts. The gene calls are TRBV5-1 and TRBJ2-2; 9 bases map to TRBD2. With V trimmed by 3 bases and J by 4 bases, 7 bases remained unmatched. The length of the CDR3 is 16 residues. The germline V gene encodes CDR1 SGHRS and CDR2 YFSETQ. This chain's CDR3 is CASSSVAGDSTGELFF. The CDR3 DNA sequence: TGCGCCAGCAGCTCAGTAGCGGGAGATAGCACCGGGGAGCTGTTTTTT.

This clonotype was recorded at least ten times. V usage is TRBV6-1 and J usage is TRBJ2-7, with 8 bases lining up with TRBD2. The V gene end was trimmed by 1 base and the J gene end by 5 bases; junction bases not matched to a gene: 7. Germline V gives CDR1 MNHNS, CDR2 SASEGT. CDR3 length equals 15 residues. The DNA for the CDR3 is TGTGCCAGCAGTGAAGTCCCGGGAGGGCCGGACGAGCAGTACTTC. The encoded protein is CASSEVPGGPDEQYF.

The chain is built from TRBV11-3 and TRBJ2-3; D is perhaps TRBD2 (6 bases). Germline CDR1 reads SGHNT; CDR2 reads YENEEA. The CDR3 sequence is 14 residues long. Trimming removed 3 bases at V and 2 bases at J, with 9 bases between. The CDR3 coding sequence is TGTGCCAGCAGCTTCGGGGAGGCCACAGATACGCAGTATTTT. Residues: CASSFGEATDTQYF.

This clonotype came up a few times. The chain couples TRBV20-1 to TRBJ2-3, with 9 bases that match TRBD1. The CDR3 extends over 16 amino acids. V shed 7 bases, J shed 2 bases, and the junction held 13 bases outside the gene matches. Germline V gene data show CDR1 as DFQATT and CDR2 as SNEGSKA (reference sequence). DNA of the CDR3: TGCAGTGGGACAGGGGTTGGGCAGCGGGTCACAGATACGCAGTATTTT. Its translation: CSGTGVGQRVTDTQYF.

This clonotype turned up a few times. The chain carries TRBV7-2 and TRBJ2-7, with 14 bases fitting TRBD2. J was trimmed by 4 bases and V by 1 base; bases with no gene match: 9. Germline loops: CDR1 SGHTA, CDR2 FQGNSA. This CDR3 spans 18 amino acids. CDR3 loop: CASSLVGGTSGSFYEQYF. DNA for the CDR3: TGTGCCAGCAGCTTAGTAGGGGGGACTAGCGGGAGTTTTTACGAGCAGTACTTC.

In this sample, this clonotype turned up many times. The chain links TRBV27 to TRBJ2-7, with TRBD2 matching over 7 bases. The CDR3 contains 12 residues. The germline V gene encodes CDR1 MNHEY and CDR2 SMNVEV (reference sequence). The V and J ends lost 3 bases and 7 bases, in that order; junction bases with no gene match: 3. The CDR3 reads CASSFPAGEQYF. The CDR3, as DNA: TGTGCCAGCAGTTTTCCAGCGGGAGAGCAGTACTTC.

This clonotype was observed a handful of times. The chain joins TRBV19 to TRBJ1-2; D is ambiguous. This CDR3 region has 13 residues. Germline CDR1 is LNHDA and CDR2 is SQIVND (reference sequence). The V gene lost 5 bases and the J gene lost 2 bases, with 9 bases spanning the gap. The CDR3 bases are TGTGCCAGTAGTTTAAGAGTCAACTATGGCTACACCTTC. It is translated as CASSLRVNYGYTF.

At least ten counts were recorded for this clonotype. This rearrangement joins TRBV5-5 to TRBJ2-1, with 15 bases matching TRBD2. CDR1 and CDR2 from the germline V gene are SGHKS and YYEKEE (reference sequence). The CDR3 covers 16 residues. V was pared by 4 bases and J by 4 bases, with 3 bases of the junction left unmatched. In nucleotides, the CDR3 is TGTGCCAGCAGCAAGGGACTAGCGGGAGGTTACAATGAGCAGTTCTTC. It yields the protein CASSKGLAGGYNEQFF.

Only a few counts were recorded for this clonotype. This chain uses TRBV11-3 with TRBJ2-2, with TRBD1 identical over 8 bases. The CDR3 totals 15 residues. V shed 6 bases, J shed 5 bases, and the junction held 8 bases outside the gene matches. Germline lookup yields CDR1 SGHNT and CDR2 YENEEA. The CDR3 reads CASRPGQERTGELFF. In nucleotides, the CDR3 is TGTGCCAGCAGACCGGGACAGGAGAGAACCGGGGAGCTGTTTTTT.

This chain uses TRBV9 with TRBJ2-5; D unclear. V shed 0 bases and J shed 2 bases, with 8 bases lying between them. The germline CDR1 and CDR2 sequences are SGDLS and YYNGEE. This CDR3 has 14 amino acids. Here the CDR3 reads CASSVGNAQETQYF. CDR3 DNA: TGTGCCAGCAGCGTAGGAAACGCTCAAGAGACCCAGTACTTC.

This clonotype appeared a few times. The genes are TRBV5-1 and TRBJ2-7, with 8 bases aligning to TRBD2. This CDR3 has 16 residues. The V gene end was trimmed by 0 bases and the J gene end by 3 bases; junction bases not matched to a gene: 8. Germline CDR1 is SGHRS and CDR2 is YFSETQ. The CDR3 sequence is CASSLVGPAGVYEQYF. The CDR3 DNA reads as TGCGCCAGCAGCTTGGTAGGCCCAGCGGGGGTCTACGAGCAGTACTTC.

V gene TRBV5-6 combines with J gene TRBJ2-7, with a tentative D call TRBD2 (6 bases). Germline CDR1 SGHDT, CDR2 YYEEEE. V lost 2 bases to trimming and J lost 2 bases, with 11 bases between them. This CDR3 contains 14 residues. CDR3 sequence (DNA): TGTGCCAGCAGCTTAATCGCGGGACCCTACGAGCAGTACTTC. It yields the protein CASSLIAGPYEQYF. The full variable domain, its missing parts supplied by reference TRBV5-6 and TRBJ2-7, is DAGVTQSPTHLIKTRGQQVTLRCSPKSGHDTVSWYQQALGQGPQFIFQYYEEEERQRGNFPDRFSGHQFPNYSSELNVNALLLGDSALYLCASSLIAGPYEQYFGPGTRLTVT.

The CDR3 DNA follows: TGTGCCAGCAGTCATATAGCGGGACGCACAGATACGCAGTATTTT. Translation gives CASSHIAGRTDTQYF. The chain combines TRBV28 with TRBJ2-3; 8 nucleotides agree with TRBD2. The ends lost 5 bases at V and 1 base at J; junction bases unmatched: 5. Germline-derived CDR1 and CDR2 are MDHEN and SYDVKM. This CDR3 spans 15 amino acids.

V is TRBV2 and J is TRBJ2-7; 7 bases line up with TRBD2. Germline V gives CDR1 SNHLY, CDR2 FYNNEI. This CDR3 spans 13 amino acids. Trimming at V came to 7 bases and at J to 5 bases, leaving 8 bases not matched to a gene. The CDR3: CASTPAGRDEQYF. The CDR3 nucleotides are TGTGCCAGCACTCCAGCGGGACGAGACGAGCAGTACTTC.

This clonotype was recorded at least ten times. The chain recombines TRBV3-1 with TRBJ2-2, with D perhaps TRBD2 (6 bases). The ends were cut back, 4 bases at V and 5 bases at J, with 14 bases in the middle. Per germline, CDR1 LGHDT and CDR2 YNNKEL (reference sequence). The CDR3 is made up of 15 amino acids. The CDR3 DNA follows: TGTGCCAGCAGCCCGGACTGGGGGGAAACCGGGGAGCTGTTTTTT. Encoded protein: CASSPDWGETGELFF.

This clonotype was recorded many times. The rearrangement joins TRBV29-1 to TRBJ1-1; D unclear. The CDR3 has 13 residues. Trimming left V 2 bases short and J 0 bases short, with 7 bases between. Germline assignment: CDR1 SQVTM and CDR2 ANQGSEA. CDR3 sequence reads: CSVEKRLNTEAFF. The CDR3 nucleotides are TGCAGCGTTGAAAAACGTTTGAACACTGAAGCTTTCTTT.

In this sample, this clonotype turned up many times. The rearrangement links TRBV30 to TRBJ2-3, with D possibly TRBD2 on 6 matching bases. The CDR3 runs to 14 residues. With 0 bases removed from V and 0 bases from J, the gap between germline ends came to 7 bases. From germline, CDR1 is GTSNPN and CDR2 SVGIG (reference sequence). CDR3 bases: TGTGCCTGGAGTGTGGGGGGTAGCACAGATACGCAGTATTTT. This gives the protein CAWSVGGSTDTQYF.

This clonotype was picked up many times. The chain is built from TRBV9 and TRBJ1-1, with 7 bases fitting TRBD1. V was pared by 4 bases and J by 3 bases, with 6 bases of the junction left unmatched. This CDR3 comprises 14 residues. Germline-derived CDR1 and CDR2 are SGDLS and YYNGEE. CDR3 in DNA: TGTGCCAGCAGCCCAAGACAGGGTCACACTGAAGCTTTCTTT. Translation: CASSPRQGHTEAFF.

This clonotype showed up just a few times. For the CDR3, the DNA is TGTGCCAGCAGCCTAGGGACAGTCGGTGAAAAACTGTTTTTT. This translates into CASSLGTVGEKLFF. The V call is TRBV9, the J call TRBJ1-4; 7 nucleotides line up with TRBD1. The CDR3 has 14 residues. With V trimmed by 4 bases and J by 7 bases, 7 bases remained unmatched. Germline V CDR1 and CDR2: SGDLS, YYNGEE.

The chain joins TRBV5-1 to TRBJ2-1, with 10 positions matching TRBD2. From germline, CDR1 is SGHRS and CDR2 YFSETQ. The CDR3 contains 19 residues. The V gene end was trimmed by 5 bases and the J gene end by 7 bases; junction bases not matched to a gene: 21. In DNA, the CDR3 is TGCGCCAGCAGATCTAGCGGGAGCCCGAACTCAGGCCGGGGAAATGAGCAGTTCTTC. It yields the protein CASRSSGSPNSGRGNEQFF.

This clonotype was recorded many times. The CDR3 coding sequence is TGTGCCAGCAGCCTGGACAGCTATAATTCACCCCTCCACTTT. This codes for CASSLDSYNSPLHF. V is TRBV5-6 and J is TRBJ1-6, with D possibly being TRBD1 (6 bases). This CDR3 comprises 14 residues. V was trimmed by 4 bases and J by 3 bases, leaving 8 bases between them. Germline CDR1 is SGHDT and CDR2 is YYEEEE.

This clonotype was counted a few times. V and J are TRBV2 and TRBJ1-6; the D is unclear. The CDR3 consists of 14 residues. V lost 0 bases and J 7 bases, leaving 7 bases between the germline ends. CDR1 and CDR2 from the germline V gene are SNHLY and FYNNEI. The CDR3 spells CASSEAAENSPLHF. CDR3 sequence (DNA): TGTGCCAGCAGTGAAGCAGCCGAAAATTCACCCCTCCACTTT. The complete variable domain, with remaining parts taken from reference TRBV2 and TRBJ1-6, reads EPEVTQTPSHQVTQMGQEVILRCVPISNHLYFYWYRQILGQKVEFLVSFYNNEISEKSEIFDDQFSVERPDGSNFTLKIRSTKLEDSAMYFCASSEAAENSPLHFGNGTRLTVT.

This clonotype was detected many times. The chain recombines TRBV30 with TRBJ2-5; 7 bases fit TRBD1. Per germline, CDR1 GTSNPN and CDR2 SVGIG (reference sequence). The CDR3 runs 14 residues. Unmatched junction bases numbered 3, after V lost 0 bases and J lost 2 bases. CDR3 sequence reads: CAWSVGGGQETQYF. CDR3 bases: TGTGCCTGGAGTGTAGGGGGCGGTCAAGAGACCCAGTACTTC.

The gene calls are TRBV28 and TRBJ1-3, with 7 bases matching TRBD1. In germline, CDR1 is MDHEN, CDR2 SYDVKM. The CDR3 covers 16 residues. The V and J ends lost 1 base and 2 bases, in that order; junction bases with no gene match: 5. DNA of the CDR3: TGTGCCAGCAGTTTATCTCAGGGGGGAACTGGAAACACCATATATTTT. Translation gives CASSLSQGGTGNTIYF. Full variable domain (remainder filled in from reference TRBV28 and TRBJ1-3): DVKVTQSSRYLVKRTGEKVFLECVQDMDHENMFWYRQDPGLGLRLIYFSYDVKMKEKGDIPEGYSVSREKKERFSLILESASTNQTSMYLCASSLSQGGTGNTIYFGEGSWLTVV.

This clonotype appeared many times. V and J are TRBV20-1 and TRBJ2-7; 9 nucleotides align to TRBD2. The CDR3 extends over 13 amino acids. The V gene's germline CDR1 is DFQATT and CDR2 SNEGSKA (reference sequence). V shed 6 bases, J shed 7 bases, and the junction held 10 bases outside the gene matches. CDR3 sequence: CSAHDSGGGEQYF. As DNA, the CDR3 is TGCAGTGCACACGATAGCGGGGGAGGAGAGCAGTACTTC.

In this sample, this clonotype turned up many times. The chain is built from TRBV20-1 and TRBJ2-2; 7 nucleotides line up with TRBD1. This CDR3 contains 15 residues. V gave up 6 bases and J gave up 0 bases; unmatched junction bases: 7. CDR1 and CDR2 from the germline V gene are DFQATT and SNEGSKA (reference sequence). Here the CDR3 reads CSARDSGTNTGELFF. CDR3 DNA sequence: TGCAGTGCCCGGGACAGCGGAACGAACACCGGGGAGCTGTTTTTT.